These 2 T cell receptor beta chains originate from one sample sequenced in a study of T cells after yellow fever vaccination (dated by TCRdb to about 2019). According to the study, the label for this sample's treatment or condition signals: live attenuated yellow fever vaccine strain. Libraries came from 5' RACE. Sequencing relied on an Illumina NovaSeq 6000. Through fastp at Q25 and MiXCR, TCRdb rebuilt clones from the public reads, retaining in-frame beta chains. Identical CDR3 protein sequences are pooled into one entry, listed with their most common genes and DNA. In all, the sample holds about 300,000 distinct CDR3 sequences, and around 10% of those were seen once. The ten largest clones take up around 3.1% of the sample. The material sequenced was CD4+ T cells sorted from PBMCs, taken 5 days after the yellow fever booster vaccination. These receptors all come from a man between 18 and 29 years old who received the YFV17D yellow fever vaccine.

The chain has TRBV11-3 and TRBJ1-1; D possibly corresponds to TRBD1 (5 bases). The CDR3 extends over 13 amino acids. Germline V gives CDR1 SGHNT, CDR2 YENEEA. Trimming cost V 6 bases and J 11 bases, with 19 bases left between them. CDR3 in DNA: TGTGCCAGCAGTACCCACAGGATGGGGAAGGCTTTCTTT. It translates to CASSTHRMGKAFF.

The chain joins TRBV12-3 or TRBV12-4 to TRBJ2-5; possibly TRBD1 for D (5 bases). With 5 bases removed from V and 7 bases from J, the gap between germline ends came to 17 bases. The CDR3 loop spans 14 amino acids. CDR3 protein: CASSPGLTQGTQYF. The DNA of the CDR3 is TGTGCCAGCAGTCCGGGCCTCACCCAGGGGACCCAGTACTTC.